This T cell receptor (beta chain) was sequenced during a study of technical replicates of blood from a few donors. The protocol was immunoSEQ multiplex PCR, while the TCRdb copy is restricted to in-frame clones and leaves out a portion. Of about 95,000 clones listed, about 95% are singletons. The CDR3 runs to 16 residues. CDR1 and CDR2 from the germline V gene are MDHEN and SYDVKM. Germline trimming cut 6 bases from V and 2 bases from J; bases unmatched to any gene: 11. The chain has TRBV28 and TRBJ2-7; the match to TRBD1 covers 9 bases. The TCR was taken from a human donor in good health. What was sequenced was T cells isolated from PBMCs. The CDR3 sequence: CASSSPGDRGAYEQYF. Written as DNA, the CDR3 is TGTGCCAGCAGCTCACCGGGAGACAGGGGGGCCTACGAGCAGTACTTC.